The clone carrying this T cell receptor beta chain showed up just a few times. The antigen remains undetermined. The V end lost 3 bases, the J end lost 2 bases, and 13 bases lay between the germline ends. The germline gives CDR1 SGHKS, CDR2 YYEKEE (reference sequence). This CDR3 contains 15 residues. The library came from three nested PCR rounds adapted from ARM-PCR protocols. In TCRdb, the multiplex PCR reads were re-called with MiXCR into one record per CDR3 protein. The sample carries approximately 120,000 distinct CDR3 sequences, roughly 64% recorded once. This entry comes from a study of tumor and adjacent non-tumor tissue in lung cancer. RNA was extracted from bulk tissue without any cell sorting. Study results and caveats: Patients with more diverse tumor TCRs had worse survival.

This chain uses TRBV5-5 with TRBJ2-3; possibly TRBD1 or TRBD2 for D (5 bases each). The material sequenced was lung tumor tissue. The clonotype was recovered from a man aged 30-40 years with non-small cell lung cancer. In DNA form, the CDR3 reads TGTGCCAGCAGCTCCTTCAGGGACCTCACAGATACGCAGTATTTT. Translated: CASSSFRDLTDTQYF.